These 4 T cell receptor beta chains were all obtained from the same sample, sequenced in a study of cytotoxic CD8 clonotypes in ibrutinib-treated CLL. Sequencing used immunoSEQ multiplex PCR; TCRdb keeps in-frame clones, though not all of them. In the table there are roughly 63,000 clones, 45% to 60% of which are singletons. Sample: PBMCs, taken after 12 months of ibrutinib treatment. The receptors derive from a human donor with chronic lymphocytic leukemia.

The chain recombines TRBV7-9 with TRBJ2-3; D possibly corresponds to TRBD2 (6 bases). The V end was cut by 5 bases, the J end by 3 bases, with 15 bases between. The germline V gene has CDR1 SEHNR and CDR2 FQNEAQ (reference sequence). CDR3 length equals 15 residues. CDR3: CASSPWGERTDTQYF. CDR3 sequence (DNA): TGTGCCAGCAGCCCATGGGGGGAAAGGACAGATACGCAGTATTTT.

This clone was recorded many times. The chain recombines TRBV7-9 with TRBJ2-7; 7 nucleotides agree with TRBD1. The CDR3 has 14 amino acids. CDR1 SEHNR and CDR2 FQNEAQ come from the germline V gene (reference sequence). With V trimmed by 3 bases and J by 3 bases, 5 bases remained unmatched. CDR3 in DNA: TGTGCCAGCAGCTTGGGCGGACAGGACTACGAGCAGTACTTC. Protein sequence: CASSLGGQDYEQYF.

The chain combines TRBV2 with TRBJ1-6, with 9 bases that match TRBD1. V dropped 6 bases and J dropped 7; count of bases not matched to a gene: 4. The length of the CDR3 is 14 residues. From germline, CDR1 is SNHLY and CDR2 FYNNEI. As DNA, the CDR3 is TGTGCCAGCAGGGGACAGGGAGGCAATTCACCCCTCCACTTT. Protein product: CASRGQGGNSPLHF.

This clone was seen a handful of times. This rearrangement joins TRBV27 to TRBJ2-1, with D maybe TRBD2 (6 bases). Germline CDR1 reads MNHEY; CDR2 reads SMNVEV (reference sequence). CDR3 size: 13 residues. Trimming stripped 2 bases from V and 6 bases from J, with 8 bases between. The CDR3 is CASSLLASNEQFF. The CDR3 DNA sequence: TGTGCCAGCAGTTTACTAGCGAGCAATGAGCAGTTCTTC.